This TCR beta chain was documented in a study of T cell repertoires in cytomegalovirus infection (dated by TCRdb to about 2019). With regard to the full study: Recently identified HLA-C-restricted CMV epitopes, whose presentation resists viral immunomodulation, were targeted by peptide stimulations together with well-studied HLA-B-restricted epitopes. Because public TCR beta signatures pointed to carriage of CMV infection together with the matching HLA type, the HLA type of each donor mattered for the analysis. Paper-wide results and their limitations: The ex vivo response was dominated by HLA-C-restricted CMV-specific TCR beta clonotypes, and the single most frequent clonotype in two of eight donors was supplied by these HLA-C-restricted clonotypes. Cumulative frequency of public TCR beta family members discriminated carriers of CMV infection plus the relevant HLA type in this cohort and an independent approximately 340-donor cohort.

Trimming at the junction amounts to 4 bases on V and 2 bases on J, and the germline ends lie 9 bases apart. The CDR3 goes from the cysteine to the phenylalanine over 14 residues. CDR3 DNA only is kept here, 42 bases in frame from base 1. The germline V gene yields MNHNS for CDR1 and SASEGT for CDR2. This clonotype showed up just a few times. The target of this receptor is not known. Qualities for individual bases were not recorded, and no much larger clone is one base off. TCRdb lists the instrument as Illumina HiSeq 1500. TCRdb ran its own pipeline on the public reads, namely fastp trimming at Q25 and MiXCR clone calling, and kept in-frame beta chains. CDR3 protein duplicates are merged, each entry listing the most common genes and DNA. This sample is represented by under 200,000 distinct CDR3 sequences; roughly 20% of them were singletons. The ten biggest clones cover 20% to 30% of the sample. Reading the label with the study, this specimen's treatment or condition is: in vitro stimulation with specific CMV peptide epitopes to enrich CMV-specific T cells.

The receptor was derived from a human donor in good health (CMV status not recorded). Some clones in this sample may be carry-over from other donors' samples. The sequences come from CD8+ T cells from cultured PBMCs, collected from culture after CMV antigen stimulation. The chain is made from TRBV6-1 and TRBJ1-3; the D gene lacks a confident call. The CDR3 reads as follows: CASSAMGTGNTIYF. Read as DNA, the sequence is TGTGCCAGCAGTGCGATGGGGACTGGAAACACCATATATTTT.